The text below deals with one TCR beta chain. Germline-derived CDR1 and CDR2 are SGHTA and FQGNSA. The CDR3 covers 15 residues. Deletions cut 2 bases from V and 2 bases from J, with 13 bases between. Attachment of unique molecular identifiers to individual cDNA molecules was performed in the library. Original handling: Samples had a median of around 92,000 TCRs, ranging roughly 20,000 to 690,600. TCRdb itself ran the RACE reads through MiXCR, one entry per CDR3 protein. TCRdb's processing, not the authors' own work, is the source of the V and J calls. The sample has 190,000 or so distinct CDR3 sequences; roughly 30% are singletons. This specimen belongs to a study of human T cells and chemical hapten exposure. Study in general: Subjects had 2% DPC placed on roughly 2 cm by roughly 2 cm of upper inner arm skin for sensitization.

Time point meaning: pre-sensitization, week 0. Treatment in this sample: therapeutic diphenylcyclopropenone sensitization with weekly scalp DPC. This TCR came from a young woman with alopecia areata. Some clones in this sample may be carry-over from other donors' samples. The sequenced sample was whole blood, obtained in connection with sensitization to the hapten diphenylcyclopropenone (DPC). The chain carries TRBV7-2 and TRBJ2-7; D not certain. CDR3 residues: CASSLMSPNTYEQYF. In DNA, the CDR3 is TGTGCCAGCAGCTTAATGTCTCCGAATACCTACGAGCAGTACTTC.